This T cell receptor beta chain was recovered during a study of T cells in narcolepsy. For the study at large: Donors had narcolepsy type 1 or type 2, or were healthy controls.

Study findings and constraints: Autoreactive clonotypes reportedly recurred in blood of same and different patients, not controls. Some memory CD4+ repertoires had no autoreactive clone sequences. HCRT-specific and TRIB2-specific autoreactive clonotypes appeared among same-patient CSF and blood CD4+ clonotypes.

As to this clone: Its matching antigen is unknown.

TCRdb's table, derived via immunoSEQ multiplex PCR, lists solely in-frame clones and lacks some. This repertoire shows roughly 12,000 clones, around 94% found once; its top ten account for more than 0.95%. The sequenced sample consisted of CD45RA- memory CD4+ T cells from PBMCs. The sequence was collected from a human donor with narcolepsy.

CDR3 coding DNA: TGTGCCAGCAGTGAATTGAGAGGGAACAGGACCCCAGGAACTGAAGCTTTCTTT. Encoded protein: CASSELRGNRTPGTEAFF. V gene TRBV25-1 combines with J gene TRBJ1-1; maybe TRBD1 (5 bases). Trimming left V 1 base short and J 5 bases short, with 23 bases between. From germline, CDR1 is MGHDK and CDR2 SYGVNS. The CDR3 runs 18 residues.